These T cell receptor beta chains were read from a single sample in a study of blood T cell repertoires in COVID-19. TCRdb keeps only in-frame clones here, not all; method: immunoSEQ multiplex PCR. This table has 80,000 or so clones, 80% to 85% appearing once. Specimen: peripheral blood. These receptors all come from a man aged 80 or over with acute or convalescent COVID-19. Each CDR3 is given with its conserved first and last residue. The D gene is left open where the match is weak. For some rows the clone size is stated as once, few or many, or as a class when expanded; others skip it.

D,J,V,size,CDR3,DNA
TRBD2,TRBJ2-1,TRBV3-1/TRBV3-2,-,CASSLGLAGGLNEQFF,TGTGCCAGCAGCCTTGGACTAGCGGGAGGATTGAATGAGCAGTTCTTC
-,TRBJ2-4,TRBV5-1,-,CASSSTSGGKNIQYF,TGCGCCAGCAGCTCGACGAGCGGCGGAAAAAACATTCAGTACTTC
-,TRBJ1-2,TRBV20-1,-,CSASGAVYGYTF,TGCAGTGCTAGTGGCGCGGTCTATGGCTACACCTTC
-,TRBJ2-7,TRBV27,-,CASSSDRHSYEQYF,TGTGCCAGCAGTTCGGACAGACACTCCTACGAGCAGTACTTC
TRBD2,TRBJ2-1,TRBV30,-,CAWSKLASGRTNNEQFF,TGTGCCTGGAGCAAGCTCGCTAGCGGGAGAACTAACAATGAGCAGTTCTTC
TRBD2,TRBJ2-7,TRBV14,-,CASSQEGDLAGAYEQYF,TGTGCCAGCAGCCAAGAAGGGGATCTAGCGGGAGCCTACGAGCAGTACTTC
TRBD1,TRBJ1-4,TRBV28,-,CASSLVGGLATNEKLFF,TGTGCCAGCAGTTTAGTAGGGGGCCTTGCAACTAATGAAAAACTGTTTTTT
TRBD1,TRBJ2-3,TRBV7-3,-,CASSLGTGITDTQYF,TGTGCCAGCAGCTTAGGGACAGGGATCACAGATACGCAGTATTTT
-,TRBJ1-2,TRBV5-1,medium-sized,CASSSDPGLAGGYTF,TGCGCCAGCAGCTCGGATCCGGGACTCGCCGGCGGCTACACCTTC
TRBD1,TRBJ2-5,TRBV7-3,few,CASSQQGQGLGTQYF,TGTGCCAGCAGCCAACAGGGACAGGGACTGGGGACCCAGTACTTC
TRBD1,TRBJ1-4,TRBV27,-,CASSNRGLNEKLFF,TGTGCCAGCAGCAACAGGGGCCTTAATGAAAAACTGTTTTTT
-,TRBJ1-2,TRBV28,-,CASSAAQGRGYTF,TGTGCCAGCAGCGCAGCTCAGGGTCGTGGCTACACCTTC
-,TRBJ1-5,TRBV27,once,CASSPHPGDHQPQHF,TGTGCCAGCAGTCCCCACCCGGGGGACCATCAGCCCCAGCATTTT
TRBD1,TRBJ1-4,TRBV25-1,-,CASSELGQATNEKLFF,TGTGCCAGCAGTGAATTGGGACAGGCAACTAATGAAAAACTGTTTTTT
-,TRBJ2-3,TRBV29-1,-,CSVEPRGTDTQYF,TGCAGCGTTGAGCCCAGGGGAACAGATACGCAGTATTTT
TRBD2,TRBJ2-3,TRBV19,-,CASSGTSGTDTQYF,TGTGCCAGTAGTGGGACTAGCGGCACAGATACGCAGTATTTT
TRBD1,TRBJ1-4,TRBV28,-,CASSPSTGTNEKLFF,TGTGCCAGCAGTCCGTCGACAGGGACGAATGAAAAACTGTTTTTT
TRBD2,TRBJ2-1,TRBV19,-,CASGLGLAGPKGNEQFF,TGTGCCAGTGGACTCGGACTAGCGGGACCAAAGGGGAATGAGCAGTTCTTC
TRBD1,TRBJ2-7,TRBV27,-,CASSLYGTGAFYEQYF,TGTGCCAGCAGTTTATACGGGACAGGGGCTTTCTACGAGCAGTACTTC
-,TRBJ1-5,TRBV5-1,-,CASKEGPKGQPQHF,TGCGCCAGCAAGGAGGGGCCCAAAGGTCAGCCCCAGCATTTT
-,TRBJ1-2,TRBV7-9,-,CASSQRAINYGYTF,TGTGCCAGCAGCCAGAGGGCAATCAACTATGGCTACACCTTC
-,TRBJ1-2,TRBV6-4,-,CASSDSRGLGGYTF,TGTGCCAGCAGTGACTCAAGGGGCCTCGGGGGCTACACCTTC
TRBD2,TRBJ2-1,TRBV24-1,few,CATSDWGLVGEQFF,TGTGCCACCAGTGATTGGGGACTAGTTGGTGAGCAGTTCTTC
TRBD1,TRBJ1-2,TRBV19,few,CASSGGGRGINGYTF,TGTGCCAGTAGTGGAGGAGGCAGGGGGATCAATGGCTACACCTTC
-,TRBJ1-2,TRBV6-5,-,CASTTRRDYGYTF,TGTGCCAGCACCACACGGAGGGACTATGGCTACACCTTC
TRBD2,TRBJ2-5,TRBV2,few,CASKREETQYF,TGTGCCAGCAAGCGGGAGGAGACCCAGTACTTC
TRBD1,TRBJ2-7,TRBV5-5,once,CASSPGQGVHEQYF,TGTGCCAGCAGCCCCGGACAGGGTGTCCACGAGCAGTACTTC
TRBD1,TRBJ1-2,TRBV28,-,CASSPPGTGGAYGYTF,TGTGCCAGCAGTCCACCCGGGACAGGGGGCGCCTATGGCTACACCTTC
-,TRBJ2-1,TRBV4-1,-,CASSQEAVETGNEQFF,TGCGCCAGCAGCCAAGAGGCGGTAGAAACAGGTAATGAGCAGTTCTTC
-,TRBJ2-7,TRBV27,-,CASSWTVKSSYEQYF,TGTGCCAGCAGTTGGACAGTTAAAAGCTCCTACGAGCAGTACTTC
TRBD1,TRBJ1-2,TRBV6-5,-,CASSLQGTDYGYTF,TGTGCCAGCAGCCTACAGGGGACGGACTATGGCTACACCTTC
-,TRBJ2-2,TRBV15,-,CATSRSTGELFF,TGTGCCACCAGCAGATCTACCGGGGAGCTGTTTTTT
-,TRBJ1-6,TRBV7-2,-,CASSLNTPSPLHF,TGTGCCAGCAGCCTTAATACACCCTCACCCCTCCACTTT
TRBD1,TRBJ1-5,TRBV29-1,-,CSVQTGGVNQPQHF,TGCAGCGTTCAAACAGGGGGGGTCAATCAGCCCCAGCATTTT
-,TRBJ1-6,TRBV7-2,-,CASSLVSGGSGVSPLHF,TGTGCCAGCAGCTTAGTATCGGGGGGCTCCGGAGTCTCACCCCTCCACTTT
-,TRBJ1-1,TRBV18,few,CASSLTRTGPNTEAFF,TGTGCCAGCTCCCTTACCCGTACAGGCCCGAACACTGAAGCTTTCTTT
-,TRBJ2-7,TRBV3-1/TRBV3-2,few,CASSQSIGYLYEQYF,TGTGCCAGCAGCCAGTCCATCGGTTACCTCTACGAGCAGTACTTC
TRBD1,TRBJ2-7,TRBV12-5,-,CASSRDRSYEQYF,TGTGCTAGTAGCCGGGACAGGAGTTACGAGCAGTACTTC
-,TRBJ1-1,TRBV12-3/TRBV12-4,-,CASSPQGQAFF,TGTGCCAGCAGTCCACAGGGACAAGCTTTCTTT
TRBD1,TRBJ1-6,TRBV2,few,CASSAEQGSTSPLHF,TGTGCCAGCAGTGCGGAACAGGGGTCCACTTCACCCCTCCACTTT
TRBD1,TRBJ1-1,TRBV5-1,-,CASSLAAQGVDEAFF,TGCGCCAGCAGCTTGGCCGCACAGGGGGTAGATGAAGCTTTCTTT
TRBD1,TRBJ1-5,TRBV30,-,CAWSRQGPGQPQHF,TGTGCCTGGAGTAGACAGGGCCCGGGTCAGCCCCAGCATTTT
TRBD2,TRBJ2-3,TRBV3-1/TRBV3-2,-,CASSQAGTSVDTQYF,TGTGCCAGCAGCCAAGCCGGGACTAGCGTAGATACGCAGTATTTT